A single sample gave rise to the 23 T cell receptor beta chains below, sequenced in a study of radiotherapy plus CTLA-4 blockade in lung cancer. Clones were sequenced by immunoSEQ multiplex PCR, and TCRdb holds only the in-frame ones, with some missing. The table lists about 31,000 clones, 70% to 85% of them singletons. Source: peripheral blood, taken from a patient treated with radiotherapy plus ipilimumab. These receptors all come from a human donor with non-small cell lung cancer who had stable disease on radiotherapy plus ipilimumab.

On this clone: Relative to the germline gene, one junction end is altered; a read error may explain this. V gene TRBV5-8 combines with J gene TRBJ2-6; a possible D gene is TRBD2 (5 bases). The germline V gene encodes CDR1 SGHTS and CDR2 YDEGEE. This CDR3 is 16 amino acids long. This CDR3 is CTSSPDSTSGANVLTF. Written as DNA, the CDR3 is TGTACCAGCAGCCCGGACTCCACCTCTGGGGCCAACGTCCTGACTTTC.

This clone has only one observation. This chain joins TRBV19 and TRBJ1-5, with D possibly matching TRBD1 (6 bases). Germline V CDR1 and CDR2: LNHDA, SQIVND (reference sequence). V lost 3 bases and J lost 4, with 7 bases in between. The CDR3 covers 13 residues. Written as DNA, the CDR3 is TGTGCCAGTAGTATTGGGACAAATCAGCCCCAGCATTTT. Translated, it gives CASSIGTNQPQHF.

CDR3 region: CASSRTGGSNQPQHF. The DNA for the CDR3 is TGTGCCAGCAGTCGGACAGGGGGGAGCAATCAGCCCCAGCATTTT. The gene calls are TRBV6-5 and TRBJ1-5; 10 bases align to TRBD1. V lost 5 bases and J lost 1; bases outside the gene matches: 2. The germline CDR1 and CDR2 sequences are MNHEY and SVGAGI. The CDR3 spans 15 residues.

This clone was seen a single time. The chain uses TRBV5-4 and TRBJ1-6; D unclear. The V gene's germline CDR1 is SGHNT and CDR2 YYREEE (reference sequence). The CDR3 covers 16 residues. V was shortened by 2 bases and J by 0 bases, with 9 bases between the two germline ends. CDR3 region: CASSLGGISYNSPLHF. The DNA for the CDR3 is TGTGCCAGCAGCTTAGGAGGGATCTCCTATAATTCACCCCTCCACTTT.

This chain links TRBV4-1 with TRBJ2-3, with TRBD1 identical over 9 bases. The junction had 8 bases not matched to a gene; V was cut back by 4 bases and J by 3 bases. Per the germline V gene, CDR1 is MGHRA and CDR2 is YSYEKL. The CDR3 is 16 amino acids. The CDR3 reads CASSPEATGGTDTQYF. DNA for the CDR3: TGCGCCAGCAGCCCTGAAGCGACAGGGGGGACAGATACGCAGTATTTT.

In DNA form, the CDR3 reads TGTGCCAGCAGCCAACAGGGGAACACTGAAGCTTTCTTT. Translation: CASSQQGNTEAFF. The chain links TRBV5-5 to TRBJ1-1; a weak D match, TRBD1 (6 bases). Per the germline V gene, CDR1 is SGHKS and CDR2 is YYEKEE (reference sequence). Trimming pared 4 bases from V and 1 base from J, leaving 8 bases between. The CDR3 length is 13 residues. Full variable domain (outside the CDR3, taken from reference TRBV5-5 and TRBJ1-1): DAGVTQSPTHLIKTRGQQVTLRCSPISGHKSVSWYQQVLGQGPQFIFQYYEKEERGRGNFPDRFSARQFPNYSSELNVNALLLGDSALYLCASSQQGNTEAFFGQGTRLTVV.

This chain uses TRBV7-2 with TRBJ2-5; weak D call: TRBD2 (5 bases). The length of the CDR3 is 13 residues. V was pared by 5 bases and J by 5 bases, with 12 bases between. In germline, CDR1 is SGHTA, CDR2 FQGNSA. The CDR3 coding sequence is TGTGCCAGCAGCATCTCTTCGGGGGAGACCCAGTACTTC. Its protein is CASSISSGETQYF.

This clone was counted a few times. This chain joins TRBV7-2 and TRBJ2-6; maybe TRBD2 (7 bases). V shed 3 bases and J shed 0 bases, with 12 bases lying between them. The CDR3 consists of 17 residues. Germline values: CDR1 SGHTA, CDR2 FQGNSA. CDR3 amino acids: CASSFRGASSGANVLTF. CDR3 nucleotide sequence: TGTGCCAGCAGCTTTCGGGGGGCTAGCTCTGGGGCCAACGTCCTGACTTTC.

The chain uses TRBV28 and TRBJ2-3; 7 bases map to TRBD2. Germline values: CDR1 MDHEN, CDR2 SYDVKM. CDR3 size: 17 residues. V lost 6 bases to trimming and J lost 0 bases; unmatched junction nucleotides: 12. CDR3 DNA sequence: TGTGCCAGCAGCCCCGACTTCGGGCGGGGGAGCACAGATACGCAGTATTTT. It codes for CASSPDFGRGSTDTQYF.

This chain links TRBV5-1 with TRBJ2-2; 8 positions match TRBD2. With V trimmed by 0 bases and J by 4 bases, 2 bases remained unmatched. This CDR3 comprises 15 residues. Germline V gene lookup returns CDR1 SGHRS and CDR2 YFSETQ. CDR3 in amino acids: CASSLGTSPTGELFF. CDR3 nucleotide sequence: TGCGCCAGCAGCTTGGGGACTAGCCCCACCGGGGAGCTGTTTTTT.

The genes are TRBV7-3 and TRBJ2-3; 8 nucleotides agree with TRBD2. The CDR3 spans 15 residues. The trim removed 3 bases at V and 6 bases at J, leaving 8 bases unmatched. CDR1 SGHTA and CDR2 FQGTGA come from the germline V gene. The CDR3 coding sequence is TGTGCCAGCAGCTTGGAGCGGGGGCCGTATGATACGCAGTATTTT. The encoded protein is CASSLERGPYDTQYF.

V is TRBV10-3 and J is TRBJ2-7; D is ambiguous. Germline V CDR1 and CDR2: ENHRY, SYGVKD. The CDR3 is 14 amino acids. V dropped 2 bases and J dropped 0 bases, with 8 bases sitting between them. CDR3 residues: CAISEGVPSYEQYF. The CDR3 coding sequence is TGTGCCATCAGTGAGGGGGTGCCCTCCTACGAGCAGTACTTC.

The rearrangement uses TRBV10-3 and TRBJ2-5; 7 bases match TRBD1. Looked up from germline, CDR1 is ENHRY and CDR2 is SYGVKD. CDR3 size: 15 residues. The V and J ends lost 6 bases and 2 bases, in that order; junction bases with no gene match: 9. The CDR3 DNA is TGTGCCATCAGGGAACCGGGACAGCTACAAGAGACCCAGTACTTC. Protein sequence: CAIREPGQLQETQYF.

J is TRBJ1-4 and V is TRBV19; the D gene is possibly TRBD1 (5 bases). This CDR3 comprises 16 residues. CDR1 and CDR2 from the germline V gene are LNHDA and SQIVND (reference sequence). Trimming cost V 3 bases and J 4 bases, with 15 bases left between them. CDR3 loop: CASSIRTAGGNEKLFF. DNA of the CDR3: TGTGCCAGTAGTATTCGGACCGCGGGGGGTAATGAAAAACTGTTTTTT.

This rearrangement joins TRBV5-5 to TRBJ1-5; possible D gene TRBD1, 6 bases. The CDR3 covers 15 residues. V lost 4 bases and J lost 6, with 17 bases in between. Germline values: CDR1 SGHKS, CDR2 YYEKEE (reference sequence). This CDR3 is CASSPTGQFSQPQHF. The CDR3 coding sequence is TGTGCCAGCAGCCCTACCGGACAGTTTTCTCAGCCCCAGCATTTT.

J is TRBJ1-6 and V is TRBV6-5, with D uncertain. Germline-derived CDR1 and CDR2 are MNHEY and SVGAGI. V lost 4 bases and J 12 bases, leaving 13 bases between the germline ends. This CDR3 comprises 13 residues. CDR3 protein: CASSFVRAEPLHF. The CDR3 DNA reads TGTGCCAGCAGTTTTGTTCGGGCAGAACCCCTCCACTTT.

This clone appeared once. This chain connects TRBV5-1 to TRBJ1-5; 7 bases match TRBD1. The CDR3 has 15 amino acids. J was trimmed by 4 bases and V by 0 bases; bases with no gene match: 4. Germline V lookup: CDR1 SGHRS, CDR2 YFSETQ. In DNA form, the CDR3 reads TGCGCCAGCAGCTTGGAGGGGGCGGGAAATCAGCCCCAGCATTTT. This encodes CASSLEGAGNQPQHF.

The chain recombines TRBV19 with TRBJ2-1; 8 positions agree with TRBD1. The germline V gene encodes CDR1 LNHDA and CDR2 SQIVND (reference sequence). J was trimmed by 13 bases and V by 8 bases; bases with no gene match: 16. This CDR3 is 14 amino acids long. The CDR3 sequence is CASEDAGGAPVQFF. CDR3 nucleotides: TGTGCCAGTGAAGACGCAGGGGGCGCCCCGGTTCAGTTCTTC.

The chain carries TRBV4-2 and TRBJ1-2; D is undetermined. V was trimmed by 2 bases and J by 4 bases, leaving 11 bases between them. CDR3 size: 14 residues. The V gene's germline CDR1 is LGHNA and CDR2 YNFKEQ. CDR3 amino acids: CASSQLQATYGYTF. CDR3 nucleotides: TGTGCCAGCAGCCAACTGCAGGCGACCTATGGCTACACCTTC.

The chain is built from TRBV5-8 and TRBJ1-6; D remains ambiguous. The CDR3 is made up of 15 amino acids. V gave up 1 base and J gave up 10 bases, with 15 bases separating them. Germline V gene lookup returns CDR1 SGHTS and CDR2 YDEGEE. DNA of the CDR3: TGTGCCAGCAGCTTGAGCAGAACCAACCGGTCACCCCTCCACTTT. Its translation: CASSLSRTNRSPLHF.

CDR3 loop: CASSNREPATNEKLFF. CDR3 DNA sequence: TGTGCCAGTAGTAACAGGGAACCCGCAACTAATGAAAAACTGTTTTTT. The chain employs TRBV19 and TRBJ1-4, with D perhaps TRBD1 (6 bases). CDR1 is LNHDA, CDR2 SQIVND, per germline (reference sequence). Between the trimmed V and J ends, which lost 4 bases and 0 bases, there was a span of 12 bases. CDR3 length: 16 amino acids.

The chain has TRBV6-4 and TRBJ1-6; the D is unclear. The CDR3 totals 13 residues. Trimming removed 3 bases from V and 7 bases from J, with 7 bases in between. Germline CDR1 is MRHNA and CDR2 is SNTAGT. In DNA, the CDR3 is TGTGCCAGCAGTGAGGGTAGGAATTCACCCCTCCACTTT. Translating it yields CASSEGRNSPLHF.

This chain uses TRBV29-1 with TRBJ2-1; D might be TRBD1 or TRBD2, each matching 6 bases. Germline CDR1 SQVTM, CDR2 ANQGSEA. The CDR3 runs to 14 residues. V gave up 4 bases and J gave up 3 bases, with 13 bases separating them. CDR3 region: CSVVGGHGYNEQFF. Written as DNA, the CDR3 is TGCAGCGTTGTAGGGGGGCATGGCTACAATGAGCAGTTCTTC.